The sequence of this TCR beta chain was determined in a study of blood T cell repertoires in COVID-19. At the level of the study: T cells, B-cell-depleted T cells, or PBMCs supplied cDNA or gDNA.

Sequencing was performed with immunoSEQ multiplex PCR; in TCRdb, only in-frame clones are kept and a portion is missing. The sample lists about 320,000 clones, just under 90% occurring once. Followed longitudinally, the Seattle patients had been enrolled during active infection. The CDR3 extends over 14 amino acids. CDR1 is SGHRS, CDR2 YFSETQ, per germline. J gave up 8 bases and V 3 bases, and 3 bases lay outside the gene matches. The genes are TRBV5-1 and TRBJ2-1; 12 positions agree with TRBD2. The source material was peripheral blood. The sequence was collected from a woman in her twenties or thirties with COVID-19, enrolled during active disease. CDR3 DNA sequence: TGCGCCAGCAGCTGGACTAGCGGGGTGGATGAGCAGTTCTTC. Translation: CASSWTSGVDEQFF.